This TCR beta chain was captured in a study of T cell responses to AZD1222 COVID-19 vaccine. The data were produced by immunoSEQ multiplex PCR, yet TCRdb's version contains in-frame clones alone and is incomplete. The table includes 70,000 to 85,000 clones, about 83% detected once. V was trimmed by 3 bases and J by 6 bases, leaving 17 bases between them. The CDR3 length is 15 residues. Germline loops: CDR1 LNHDA, CDR2 SQIVND (reference sequence). The TCR comes from an adult who received the AZD1222 COVID-19 vaccine. The chain has TRBV19 and TRBJ1-1; D remains ambiguous. The material was peripheral blood, obtained 28 days after the second AZD1222 dose. CDR3 nucleotides: TGTGCCAGTAGTATGAAGGTAGCGACAACTGCTGAAGCTTTCTTT. This encodes CASSMKVATTAEAFF. Combining the CDR3 with reference TRBV19 and TRBJ1-1 gives the whole variable domain DGGITQSPKYLFRKEGQNVTLSCEQNLNHDAMYWYRQDPGQGLRLIYYSQIVNDFQKGDIAEGYSVSREKKESFPLTVTSAQKNPTAFYLCASSMKVATTAEAFFGQGTRLTVV.